Listed here are 22 T cell receptor beta chains from one sample, sequenced in a study of OX40 agonist ivuxolimab in advanced cancers. Data came from immunoSEQ multiplex PCR; TCRdb stores just in-frame clones and leaves some out. Found here are some 99,000 clones, less than 95% of them singletons; the top ten hold about 1.5%. The input for sequencing was CD4+ or CD8+ T cells sorted from blood, taken in a trial of the OX40 agonist ivuxolimab. The receptor source for this set is an adult with an advanced solid tumor such as melanoma, head and neck, liver or kidney cancer.

This clone was observed once. This sequence joins TRBV5-1 and TRBJ1-1; D is perhaps TRBD1 (5 bases). V lost 6 bases to trimming and J lost 4 bases, with 16 bases between them. This CDR3 has 14 residues. Per germline, CDR1 SGHRS and CDR2 YFSETQ. The chain's CDR3 is CASIPPGGGTEAFF. Here the CDR3 DNA reads TGCGCCAGCATCCCGCCCGGTGGGGGCACTGAAGCTTTCTTT.

The chain combines TRBV28 with TRBJ1-1; maybe TRBD1 (5 bases). CDR3 size: 17 residues. The germline gives CDR1 MDHEN, CDR2 SYDVKM. V lost 6 bases and J 3 bases, leaving 23 bases between the germline ends. CDR3 amino acids: CASSRYGSGTGDTEAFF. CDR3 bases: TGTGCCAGCAGCCGCTACGGAAGCGGGACGGGGGACACTGAAGCTTTCTTT. The whole variable domain, filled in from reference TRBV28 and TRBJ1-1, reads DVKVTQSSRYLVKRTGEKVFLECVQDMDHENMFWYRQDPGLGLRLIYFSYDVKMKEKGDIPEGYSVSREKKERFSLILESASTNQTSMYLCASSRYGSGTGDTEAFFGQGTRLTVV.

The rearrangement uses TRBV11-2 and TRBJ1-4, with D hard to call. The CDR3 has 14 residues. The germline CDR1 and CDR2 sequences are SGHAT and FQNNGV. The V end was cut by 3 bases, the J end by 2 bases, with 7 bases between. This CDR3 is CASSFQLTNEKLFF. Here the CDR3 DNA reads TGTGCCAGCAGCTTCCAGCTTACTAATGAAAAACTGTTTTTT.

This chain uses TRBV7-2 with TRBJ2-7, with D maybe TRBD2 (5 bases). The CDR3 extends over 14 amino acids. V shed 9 bases and J shed 2 bases, with 17 bases lying between them. The germline V gene has CDR1 SGHTA and CDR2 FQGNSA. The CDR3 spells CASCPAGTTYEQYF. The CDR3 DNA sequence: TGTGCCAGTTGTCCGGCGGGCACAACCTACGAGCAGTACTTC.

V gene TRBV4-3 combines with J gene TRBJ2-6; D unresolved. CDR3 length equals 15 residues. Germline V CDR1 and CDR2: LGHNA, YSLEER. V was shortened by 2 bases and J by 4 bases, with 9 bases between the two germline ends. CDR3 coding DNA: TGCGCCAGCAGCCAACGGAGTTCCGGGGCCAACGTCCTGACTTTC. Amino acids: CASSQRSSGANVLTF.

The V call is TRBV9, the J call TRBJ1-5; the D is unclear. V lost 4 bases and J 0 bases, leaving 8 bases between the germline ends. The CDR3 totals 14 residues. CDR1 is SGDLS and CDR2 is YYNGEE in the germline V gene. Here the CDR3 reads CASSPTYSNQPQHF. The CDR3 bases are TGTGCCAGCAGCCCGACGTATAGCAATCAGCCCCAGCATTTT.

The chain uses TRBV27 and TRBJ2-7; TRBD1 matches at 7 bases. V dropped 6 bases and J dropped 0; count of bases not matched to a gene: 2. The CDR3 has 13 amino acids. The germline gives CDR1 MNHEY, CDR2 SMNVEV (reference sequence). For the CDR3, the DNA is TGTGCCAGCAGGCCAGGGGGCTCCTACGAGCAGTACTTC. It yields the protein CASRPGGSYEQYF.

V gene TRBV27 combines with J gene TRBJ1-2, with D tentatively TRBD1 (5 bases). The ends were cut back, 3 bases at V and 6 bases at J, with 14 bases in the middle. Per the germline V gene, CDR1 is MNHEY and CDR2 is SMNVEV (reference sequence). The CDR3 sequence is 14 residues long. For the CDR3, the DNA is TGTGCCAGCAGTTTGTCAGGGATAGAGAATGGCTACACCTTC. Translated: CASSLSGIENGYTF.

V usage is TRBV28 and J usage is TRBJ2-2; the D is unclear. Germline V CDR1 and CDR2: MDHEN, SYDVKM. V was cut by 8 bases and J by 7 bases, with 14 bases left in between. The CDR3 sequence is 13 residues long. The CDR3: CASARAANGELFF. CDR3 DNA: TGTGCCAGCGCCCGGGCGGCCAACGGGGAGCTGTTTTTT. Full variable domain (rest looked up from reference TRBV28 and TRBJ2-2): DVKVTQSSRYLVKRTGEKVFLECVQDMDHENMFWYRQDPGLGLRLIYFSYDVKMKEKGDIPEGYSVSREKKERFSLILESASTNQTSMYLCASARAANGELFFGEGSRLTVL.

The chain joins TRBV19 to TRBJ1-2; weak D call: TRBD1 (5 bases). Germline CDR1 and CDR2: LNHDA and SQIVND (reference sequence). V was clipped by 4 bases and J by 7 bases, with 10 bases between them. This CDR3 contains 12 residues. CDR3 in DNA: TGTGCCAGTAGTACGACAGACCTTGGCTACACCTTC. Translating gives CASSTTDLGYTF.

The chain joins TRBV9 to TRBJ2-7, with D uncertain. V was pared by 0 bases and J by 7 bases, with 11 bases between. Germline V gene lookup returns CDR1 SGDLS and CDR2 YYNGEE. The CDR3 covers 13 residues. Written as DNA, the CDR3 is TGTGCCAGCAGCGTAGAGGGTAGTCGGGAGCAGTACTTC. Its translation is CASSVEGSREQYF.

The V call is TRBV2, the J call TRBJ2-3; TRBD2 matches at 8 bases. CDR1 is SNHLY and CDR2 is FYNNEI in the germline V gene. CDR3 length: 14 amino acids. V shed 4 bases, J shed 14 bases, and the junction held 14 bases outside the gene matches. The chain's CDR3 is CASSVGGRSPSGYF. In DNA form, the CDR3 reads TGTGCCAGCAGTGTGGGCGGGAGGTCTCCAAGTGGGTATTTT. Looking up the rest from reference TRBV2 and TRBJ2-3 gives the full variable domain: EPEVTQTPSHQVTQMGQEVILRCVPISNHLYFYWYRQILGQKVEFLVSFYNNEISEKSEIFDDQFSVERPDGSNFTLKIRSTKLEDSAMYFCASSVGGRSPSGYFGPGTRLTVL.

V and J are TRBV29-1 and TRBJ1-1; 7 nucleotides match TRBD1. Germline-derived CDR1 and CDR2 are SQVTM and ANQGSEA. The CDR3 has 12 amino acids. Germline trimming cut 4 bases from V and 7 bases from J; bases unmatched to any gene: 6. CDR3: CSVGIQGIEAFF. The CDR3 region has the DNA TGCAGCGTTGGTATACAGGGGATTGAAGCTTTCTTT.

The chain combines TRBV7-8 with TRBJ2-7; 10 bases agree with TRBD1. The V gene's germline CDR1 is SGHVS and CDR2 FQNEAQ. The CDR3 is 18 residues long. J was trimmed by 1 base and V by 5 bases; bases with no gene match: 14. In DNA, the CDR3 is TGTGCCAGCAGCCTTTCAACTGTAAGACAGGGGGCATCCTACGAGCAGTACTTC. As protein: CASSLSTVRQGASYEQYF. Based on the CDR3 plus reference TRBV7-8 and TRBJ2-7, the full variable domain is GAGVSQSPRYKVAKRGQDVALRCDPISGHVSLFWYQQALGQGPEFLTYFQNEAQLDKSGLPSDRFFAERPEGSVSTLKIQRTQQEDSAVYLCASSLSTVRQGASYEQYFGPGTRLTVT.

The J gene is TRBJ2-1, the V gene TRBV2, with 8 bases matching TRBD2. Germline-derived CDR1 and CDR2 are SNHLY and FYNNEI. The CDR3 consists of 15 residues. The V and J ends lost 7 bases and 6 bases, in that order; junction bases with no gene match: 11. In nucleotides, the CDR3 is TGTGCCAGCATTTCTACCGGGACTAGGACCAATGAGCAGTTCTTC. Translating it yields CASISTGTRTNEQFF.

The CDR3 coding sequence is TGTGCCAGCAGCGTAGGTCGGAGCTCCTACAATGAGCAGTTCTTC. It codes for CASSVGRSSYNEQFF. The chain recombines TRBV9 with TRBJ2-1, with no clear D. This CDR3 spans 15 amino acids. The ends were cut back, 0 bases at V and 0 bases at J, with 7 bases in the middle. Germline loops: CDR1 SGDLS, CDR2 YYNGEE.

V usage is TRBV19 and J usage is TRBJ1-1; 10 bases match TRBD1. The CDR3 sequence is 20 residues long. From germline, CDR1 is LNHDA and CDR2 SQIVND (reference sequence). V lost 2 bases to trimming and J lost 2 bases; unmatched junction nucleotides: 17. In DNA, the CDR3 is TGTGCCAGTAGTATATGGGGGACAGGGGTATACGCATCTAAAAACACTGAAGCTTTCTTT. Protein: CASSIWGTGVYASKNTEAFF.

The rearrangement joins TRBV5-1 to TRBJ1-1, with D hard to call. The CDR3 covers 14 residues. Germline lookup yields CDR1 SGHRS and CDR2 YFSETQ. With 0 bases removed from V and 1 base from J, the gap between germline ends came to 7 bases. The CDR3 protein is CASSLAHGNTEAFF. CDR3 coding DNA: TGCGCCAGCAGCTTGGCACACGGGAACACTGAAGCTTTCTTT.

V usage is TRBV29-1 and J usage is TRBJ2-3, with 11 bases fitting TRBD2. The CDR3 sequence is 16 residues long. Germline assignment: CDR1 SQVTM and CDR2 ANQGSEA. Losses at the gene ends were 4 bases for V and 0 bases for J; bases not matched to a gene: 6. The CDR3 spells CSVGLLAGASTDTQYF. CDR3 DNA: TGCAGCGTTGGGTTACTAGCGGGAGCTAGCACAGATACGCAGTATTTT.

This clone was detected only once. V and J are TRBV19 and TRBJ2-7, with a tentative D call TRBD2 (6 bases). Germline V gives CDR1 LNHDA, CDR2 SQIVND (reference sequence). V lost 4 bases to trimming and J lost 4 bases, with 14 bases between them. The CDR3 spans 14 residues. The CDR3 sequence: CASSRRETGYEQYF. As DNA, the CDR3 is TGTGCCAGTAGTAGGAGGGAGACTGGGTACGAGCAGTACTTC.

This chain uses TRBV7-2 with TRBJ2-7; 9 nucleotides align to TRBD2. This CDR3 region has 16 residues. V trimming: 2 bases; J trimming: 5 bases; junction bases outside the gene matches: 10. Germline loops: CDR1 SGHTA, CDR2 FQGNSA. CDR3 sequence: CASSLMAGGARHEQYF. The CDR3 nucleotides are TGTGCCAGCAGCTTAATGGCGGGAGGGGCTAGGCACGAGCAGTACTTC.

The chain combines TRBV18 with TRBJ2-7, with 10 bases matching TRBD1. With 4 bases clipped from V and 3 bases from J, the junction kept 3 bases outside the gene matches. Germline V CDR1 and CDR2: KGHSH, LQKENI. The CDR3 is made up of 14 amino acids. CDR3 amino acids: CASSLTGGVYEQYF. DNA for the CDR3: TGTGCCAGCTCACTGACAGGGGGCGTCTACGAGCAGTACTTC.